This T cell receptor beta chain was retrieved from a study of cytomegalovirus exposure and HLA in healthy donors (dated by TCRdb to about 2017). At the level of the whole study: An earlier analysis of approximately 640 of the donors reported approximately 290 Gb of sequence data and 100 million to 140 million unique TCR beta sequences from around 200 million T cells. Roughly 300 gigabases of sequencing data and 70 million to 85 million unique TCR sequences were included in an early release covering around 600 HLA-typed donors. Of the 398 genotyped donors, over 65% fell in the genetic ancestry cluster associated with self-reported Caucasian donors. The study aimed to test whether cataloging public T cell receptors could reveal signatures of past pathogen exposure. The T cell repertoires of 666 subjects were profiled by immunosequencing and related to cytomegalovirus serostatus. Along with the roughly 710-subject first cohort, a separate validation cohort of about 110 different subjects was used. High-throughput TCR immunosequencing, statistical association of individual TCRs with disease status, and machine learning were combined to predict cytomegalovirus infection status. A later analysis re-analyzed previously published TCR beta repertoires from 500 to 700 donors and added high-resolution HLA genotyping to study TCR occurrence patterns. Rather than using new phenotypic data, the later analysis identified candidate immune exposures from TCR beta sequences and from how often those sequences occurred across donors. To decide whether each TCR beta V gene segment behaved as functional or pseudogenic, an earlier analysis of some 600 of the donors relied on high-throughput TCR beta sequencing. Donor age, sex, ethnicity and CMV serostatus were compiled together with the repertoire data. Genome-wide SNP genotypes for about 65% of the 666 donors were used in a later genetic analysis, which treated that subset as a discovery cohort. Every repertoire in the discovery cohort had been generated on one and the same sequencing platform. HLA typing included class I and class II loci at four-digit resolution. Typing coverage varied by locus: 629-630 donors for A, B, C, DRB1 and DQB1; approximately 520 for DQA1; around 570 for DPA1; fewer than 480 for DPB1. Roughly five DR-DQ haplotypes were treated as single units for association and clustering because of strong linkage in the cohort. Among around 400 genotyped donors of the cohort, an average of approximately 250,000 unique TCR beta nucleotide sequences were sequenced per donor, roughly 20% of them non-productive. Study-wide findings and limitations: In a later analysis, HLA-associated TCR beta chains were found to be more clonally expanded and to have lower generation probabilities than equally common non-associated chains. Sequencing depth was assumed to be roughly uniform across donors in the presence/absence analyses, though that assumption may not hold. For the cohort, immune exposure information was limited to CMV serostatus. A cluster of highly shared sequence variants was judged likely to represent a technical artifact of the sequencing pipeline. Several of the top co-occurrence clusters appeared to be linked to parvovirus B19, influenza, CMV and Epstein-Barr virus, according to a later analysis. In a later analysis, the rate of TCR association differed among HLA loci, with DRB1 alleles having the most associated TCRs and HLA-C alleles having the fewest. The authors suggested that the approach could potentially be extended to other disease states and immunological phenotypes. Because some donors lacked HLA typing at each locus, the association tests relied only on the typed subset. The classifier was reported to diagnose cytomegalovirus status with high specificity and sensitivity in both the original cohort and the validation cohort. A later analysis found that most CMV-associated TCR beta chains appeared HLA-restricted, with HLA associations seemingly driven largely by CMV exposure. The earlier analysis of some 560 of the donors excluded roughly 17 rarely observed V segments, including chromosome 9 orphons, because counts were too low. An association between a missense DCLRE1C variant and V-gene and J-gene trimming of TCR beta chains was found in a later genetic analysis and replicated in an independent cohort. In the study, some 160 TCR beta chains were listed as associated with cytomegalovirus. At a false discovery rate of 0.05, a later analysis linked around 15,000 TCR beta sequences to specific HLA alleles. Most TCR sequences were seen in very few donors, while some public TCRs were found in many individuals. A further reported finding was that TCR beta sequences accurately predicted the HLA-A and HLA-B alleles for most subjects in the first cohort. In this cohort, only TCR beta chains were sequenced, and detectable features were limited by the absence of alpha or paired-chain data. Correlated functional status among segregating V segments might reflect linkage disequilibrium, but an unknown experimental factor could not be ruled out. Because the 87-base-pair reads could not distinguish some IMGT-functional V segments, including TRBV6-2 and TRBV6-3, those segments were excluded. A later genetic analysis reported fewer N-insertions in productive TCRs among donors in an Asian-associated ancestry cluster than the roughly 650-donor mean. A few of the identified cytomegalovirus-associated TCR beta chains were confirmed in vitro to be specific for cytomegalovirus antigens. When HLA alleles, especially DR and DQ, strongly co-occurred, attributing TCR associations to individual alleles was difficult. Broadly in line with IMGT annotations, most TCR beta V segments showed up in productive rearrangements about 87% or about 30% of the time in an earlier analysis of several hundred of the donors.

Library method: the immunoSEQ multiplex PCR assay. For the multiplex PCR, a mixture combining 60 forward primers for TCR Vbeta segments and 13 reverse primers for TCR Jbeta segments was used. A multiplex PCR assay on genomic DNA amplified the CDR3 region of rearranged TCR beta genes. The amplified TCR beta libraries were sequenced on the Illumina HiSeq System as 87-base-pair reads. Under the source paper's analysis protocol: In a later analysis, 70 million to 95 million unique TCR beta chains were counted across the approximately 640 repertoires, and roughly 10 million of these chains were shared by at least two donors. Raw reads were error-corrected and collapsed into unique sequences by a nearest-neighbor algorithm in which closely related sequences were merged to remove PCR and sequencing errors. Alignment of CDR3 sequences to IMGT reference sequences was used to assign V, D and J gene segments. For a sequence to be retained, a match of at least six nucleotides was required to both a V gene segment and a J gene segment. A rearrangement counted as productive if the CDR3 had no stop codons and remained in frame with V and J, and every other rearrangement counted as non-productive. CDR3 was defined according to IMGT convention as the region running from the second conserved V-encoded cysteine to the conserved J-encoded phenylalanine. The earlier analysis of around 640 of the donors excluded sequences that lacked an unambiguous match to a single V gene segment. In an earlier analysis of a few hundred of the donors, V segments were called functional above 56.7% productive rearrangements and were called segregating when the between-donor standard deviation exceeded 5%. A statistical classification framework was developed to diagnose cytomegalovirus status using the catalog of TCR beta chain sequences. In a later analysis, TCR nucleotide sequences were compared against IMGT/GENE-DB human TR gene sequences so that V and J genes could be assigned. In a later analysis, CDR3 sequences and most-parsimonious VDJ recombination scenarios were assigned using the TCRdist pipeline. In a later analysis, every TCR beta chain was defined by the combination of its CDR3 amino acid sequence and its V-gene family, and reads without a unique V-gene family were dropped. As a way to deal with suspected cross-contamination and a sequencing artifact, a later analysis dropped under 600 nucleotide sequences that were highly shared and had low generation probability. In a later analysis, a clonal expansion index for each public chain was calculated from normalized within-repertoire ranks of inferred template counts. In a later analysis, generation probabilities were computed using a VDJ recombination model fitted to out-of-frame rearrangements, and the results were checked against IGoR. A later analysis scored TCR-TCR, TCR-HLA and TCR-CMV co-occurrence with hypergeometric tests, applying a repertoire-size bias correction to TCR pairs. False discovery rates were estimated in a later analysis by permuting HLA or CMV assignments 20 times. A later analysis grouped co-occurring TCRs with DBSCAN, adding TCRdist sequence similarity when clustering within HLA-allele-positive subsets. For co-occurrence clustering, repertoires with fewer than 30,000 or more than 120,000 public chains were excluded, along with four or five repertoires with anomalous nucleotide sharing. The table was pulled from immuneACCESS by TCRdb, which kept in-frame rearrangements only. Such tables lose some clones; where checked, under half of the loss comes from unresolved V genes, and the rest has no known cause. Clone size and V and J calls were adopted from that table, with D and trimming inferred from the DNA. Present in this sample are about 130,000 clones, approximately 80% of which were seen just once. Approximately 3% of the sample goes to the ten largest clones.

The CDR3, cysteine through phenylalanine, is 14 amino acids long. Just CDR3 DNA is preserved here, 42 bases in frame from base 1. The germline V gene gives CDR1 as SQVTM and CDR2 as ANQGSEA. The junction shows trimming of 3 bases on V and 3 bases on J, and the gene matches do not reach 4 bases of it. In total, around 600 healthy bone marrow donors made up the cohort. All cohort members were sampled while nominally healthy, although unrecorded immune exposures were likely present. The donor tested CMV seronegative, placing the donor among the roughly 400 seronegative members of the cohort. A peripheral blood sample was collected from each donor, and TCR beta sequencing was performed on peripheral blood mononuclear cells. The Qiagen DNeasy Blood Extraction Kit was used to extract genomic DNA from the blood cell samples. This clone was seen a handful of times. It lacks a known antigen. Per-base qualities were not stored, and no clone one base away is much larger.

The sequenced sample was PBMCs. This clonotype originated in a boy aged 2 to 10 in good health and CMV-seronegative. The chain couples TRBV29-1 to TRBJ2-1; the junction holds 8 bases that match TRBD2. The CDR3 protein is CSVDPAGVYNEQFF. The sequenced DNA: TGCAGCGTTGATCCAGCGGGGGTCTACAATGAGCAGTTCTTC.